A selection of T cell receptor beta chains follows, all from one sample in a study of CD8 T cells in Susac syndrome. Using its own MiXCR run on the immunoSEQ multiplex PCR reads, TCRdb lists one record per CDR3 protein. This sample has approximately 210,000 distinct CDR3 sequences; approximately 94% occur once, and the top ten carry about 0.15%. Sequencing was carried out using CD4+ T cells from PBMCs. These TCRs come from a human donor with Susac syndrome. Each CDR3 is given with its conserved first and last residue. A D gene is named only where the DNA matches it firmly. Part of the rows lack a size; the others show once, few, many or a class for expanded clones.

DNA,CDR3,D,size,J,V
TGTGCCAGCAGCGCACTCAGCTCCTACAATGAGCAGTTCTTC,CASSALSSYNEQFF,-,-,TRBJ2-1,TRBV9
TGCAGTGCTAGAGATAGTCGGGGGATGGAGACCCAGTACTTC,CSARDSRGMETQYF,-,once,TRBJ2-5,TRBV20-1
TGTGGGATTCGGGGGGAATTCCAAGAGACCCAGTACTTC,CGIRGEFQETQYF,TRBD2,few,TRBJ2-5,TRBV30
TGTGCCAGCAGCTTCGGGACACCTTCAGGGGAGACCCAGTACTTC,CASSFGTPSGETQYF,-,-,TRBJ2-5,TRBV7-9
TGTGCCAGCAGCGTGACTAGCGGGGGGACAGATACGCAGTATTTT,CASSVTSGGTDTQYF,TRBD2,-,TRBJ2-3,TRBV9
TGTGCCAGCAGCTCCTGGACAGGGACGGCGGGTACGCAGTATTTT,CASSSWTGTAGTQYF,TRBD1,once,TRBJ2-3,TRBV7-2
TGTGCCAGCAGTGAAACGCCAGGGGAGTCCATTCAGTACTTC,CASSETPGESIQYF,-,-,TRBJ2-4,TRBV25-1
TGTGCCAGCAGTACAGGACAGGGGAATGGCTACACCTTC,CASSTGQGNGYTF,TRBD1,-,TRBJ1-2,TRBV12-3/TRBV12-4
TGCAGTGCTAGACCAAGGGGGCTAGTGGATACGCAGTATTTT,CSARPRGLVDTQYF,TRBD1,once,TRBJ2-3,TRBV20-1
TGTGCCAGCAGATCGGGACAGGGGGTTTATGGCTACACCTTC,CASRSGQGVYGYTF,TRBD1,-,TRBJ1-2,TRBV2
TGCAGTGCTAGAGATAATCCGGGAGGTGAAAAACTGTTTTTT,CSARDNPGGEKLFF,-,-,TRBJ1-4,TRBV20-1
TGTGCCAGTAGTCAGAGGGTTGACTCCGAAGCTTTCTTT,CASSQRVDSEAFF,-,-,TRBJ1-1,TRBV19